One and the same sample provided the 24 T cell receptor beta chains below, sequenced in a study of early T cells in non-severe SARS-CoV-2 infection. TCRdb used MiXCR to reprocess the 5' RACE reads, holding one entry per CDR3 protein. The sample includes about 60,000 distinct CDR3 sequences, around 8.9% of them seen just once. The sequencing sample was made of whole blood. Receptors were obtained from an adult who was a healthcare worker with PCR-confirmed SARS-CoV-2 infection or an uninfected control (not recorded which).

This clonotype has at least ten counts. The chain combines TRBV6-6 with TRBJ2-5; D perhaps matches TRBD1 (5 bases). The ends were cut back, 5 bases at V and 2 bases at J, with 9 bases in the middle. The CDR3 runs 13 residues. The germline V gene has CDR1 MNHNY and CDR2 SVGAGI (reference sequence). In DNA form, the CDR3 reads TGTGCCAGCAGTCGACAGAGACAAGAGACCCAGTACTTC. Its protein is CASSRQRQETQYF.

The chain employs TRBV6-5 and TRBJ2-7, with D possibly called TRBD1 or TRBD2 (6 bases each). V lost 5 bases, J lost 7 bases, and 21 bases lay in between. The CDR3 is made up of 15 amino acids. CDR1 MNHEY and CDR2 SVGAGI come from the germline V gene. The CDR3 protein is CASSTQRRGFLEQYF. The CDR3 nucleotides read TGTGCCAGCAGTACCCAGCGGAGGGGGTTTCTAGAGCAGTACTTC.

This clonotype was found many times. The gene calls are TRBV28 and TRBJ1-2; D uncertain. Trimming shortened V by 7 bases and J by 6 bases, and 18 bases separated the two germline ends. From germline, CDR1 is MDHEN and CDR2 SYDVKM. The CDR3 has 14 amino acids. Here the CDR3 reads CASIGVSRKDGYTF. DNA for the CDR3: TGTGCCAGCATCGGGGTAAGCCGGAAGGATGGCTACACCTTC.

This clonotype was seen at least ten times. This chain links TRBV9 with TRBJ2-1; D not resolved. Germline-derived CDR1 and CDR2 are SGDLS and YYNGEE. Trimming took 4 bases from V and 0 from J, leaving 11 bases between them. CDR3 size: 15 residues. CDR3 protein: CASSPREFSYNEQFF. DNA of the CDR3: TGTGCCAGCAGCCCCCGAGAATTCTCCTACAATGAGCAGTTCTTC.

This clonotype was seen only a few times. The chain joins TRBV11-2 to TRBJ1-2, with 7 bases identical to TRBD1. The junction had 14 bases not matched to a gene; V was cut back by 5 bases and J by 8 bases. The CDR3 covers 15 residues. Germline lookup yields CDR1 SGHAT and CDR2 FQNNGV. CDR3: CASSRDATGPGGYTF. CDR3 nucleotides: TGTGCCAGCAGCCGAGATGCGACAGGGCCTGGCGGCTACACCTTC.

The chain employs TRBV11-2 and TRBJ2-6; D not resolved. Deletions cut 1 base from V and 11 bases from J, with 6 bases between. Germline lookup yields CDR1 SGHAT and CDR2 FQNNGV. The CDR3 length is 12 residues. The CDR3 reads CASSLGGYVLTF. The CDR3 region has the DNA TGTGCCAGCAGCTTAGGCGGCTACGTCCTGACTTTC.

V gene TRBV25-1 combines with J gene TRBJ1-4, with TRBD1 identical over 10 bases. Trimming took 4 bases from V and 8 from J; bases not matched to a gene: 13. CDR1 is MGHDK and CDR2 is SYGVNS in the germline V gene. This CDR3 region has 17 residues. CDR3 loop: CASSGRDRGFHREKLFF. The CDR3 nucleotides are TGTGCCAGCAGTGGCCGGGACAGGGGATTTCATCGAGAAAAACTGTTTTTT.

This clonotype was picked up many times. The V call is TRBV20-1, the J call TRBJ2-2, with a weak D call TRBD2 (5 bases). In germline, CDR1 is DFQATT, CDR2 SNEGSKA (reference sequence). This CDR3 has 13 amino acids. Trimming left V 0 bases short and J 7 bases short, with 9 bases between. In DNA form, the CDR3 reads TGCAGTGCTAGAGAGCCGGGGAGCGGGGAGCTGTTTTTT. Translation: CSAREPGSGELFF.

This clonotype was counted many times. The V gene is TRBV10-3, the J gene TRBJ2-5; TRBD1 might be the D (6 bases). Germline V CDR1 and CDR2: ENHRY, SYGVKD. The CDR3 has 15 amino acids. V was clipped by 0 bases and J by 2 bases, with 10 bases between them. The CDR3 region has the DNA TGTGCCATCAGTGAGTCGACAGGCAATCAAGAGACCCAGTACTTC. This codes for CAISESTGNQETQYF.

The chain has TRBV2 and TRBJ1-1; D may be TRBD1 (6 bases). Trimming stripped 4 bases from V and 3 bases from J, with 9 bases between. From germline, CDR1 is SNHLY and CDR2 FYNNEI. CDR3 size: 13 residues. This CDR3 reads CASSGTADTEAFF. The CDR3, as DNA: TGTGCCAGCAGTGGGACAGCGGACACTGAAGCTTTCTTT.

Remarks on this clonotype: A much larger clone lies a single base off, so this may be a read error. The chain carries TRBV27 and TRBJ2-7; no clear D. Trimming cost V 4 bases and J 5 bases, with 6 bases left between them. The CDR3 is 11 amino acids. Germline lookup yields CDR1 MNHEY and CDR2 SMNVEV (reference sequence). The chain's CDR3 is CASSSGDEQYF. The CDR3 DNA reads as TGTGCCAGCAGTTCAGGAGACGAGCAGTACTTC.

Worth noting for this clonotype: A single base separates this from a much larger clone, so it may be a read error. The genes are TRBV20-1 and TRBJ2-4; D uncertain. The CDR3 sequence is 14 residues long. Germline CDR1 and CDR2: DFQATT and SNEGSKA (reference sequence). Trimming removed 3 bases at V and 9 bases at J, with 18 bases between. In nucleotides, the CDR3 is TGCAGTGCTAGTAAACGAACAGACACTGGCATTCAGTACTTC. It translates to CSASKRTDTGIQYF.

The chain joins TRBV6-2 or TRBV6-3 to TRBJ1-1, with 10 bases that match TRBD1. CDR1 and CDR2 (germline): MNHEY, SVGEGT. The CDR3 runs 16 residues. Trimming cost V 7 bases and J 2 bases; bases outside gene matches: 10. The CDR3 DNA sequence: TGTGCCAGCAACGCAGACAGGGGGCATAGCAACACTGAAGCTTTCTTT. Encoded protein: CASNADRGHSNTEAFF.

The genes are TRBV6-5 and TRBJ2-3; 9 bases are shared with TRBD1. V gave up 6 bases and J gave up 4 bases; unmatched junction bases: 11. Germline CDR1 is MNHEY and CDR2 is SVGAGI. The CDR3 contains 16 residues. CDR3: CASSLDRGRWSDTQYF. In DNA form, the CDR3 reads TGTGCCAGCAGCCTGGACAGGGGAAGGTGGTCAGATACGCAGTATTTT.

The sample holds many counts of this clonotype. V gene TRBV20-1 combines with J gene TRBJ2-7; 7 bases fit TRBD1. Germline CDR1 is DFQATT and CDR2 is SNEGSKA (reference sequence). This CDR3 region has 14 residues. With V trimmed by 3 bases and J by 4 bases, 9 bases remained unmatched. For the CDR3, the DNA is TGCAGTGCTAGTGTCCCTCAGGGGGAATACGAGCAGTACTTC. It codes for CSASVPQGEYEQYF.

The rearrangement uses TRBV28 and TRBJ1-2; maybe TRBD1 (5 bases). The CDR3 totals 15 residues. Looked up from germline, CDR1 is MDHEN and CDR2 is SYDVKM. V gave up 5 bases and J gave up 2 bases, with 15 bases separating them. Here the CDR3 DNA reads TGTGCCAGCAGTACCCGGACACTTGACAACTATGGCTACACCTTC. Translation: CASSTRTLDNYGYTF.

This clonotype was counted many times. This rearrangement joins TRBV28 to TRBJ2-5; 11 positions match TRBD2. Trimming took 7 bases from V and 3 from J; bases not matched to a gene: 10. Germline V gene lookup returns CDR1 MDHEN and CDR2 SYDVKM. This CDR3 is built from 16 residues. The CDR3 protein is CASIKNGTSGEETQYF. The CDR3 bases are TGTGCCAGCATCAAAAACGGGACTAGCGGAGAAGAGACCCAGTACTTC.

The table lists this clonotype with many counts. This chain connects TRBV10-3 to TRBJ2-7, with D possibly being TRBD1 (5 bases). V dropped 4 bases and J dropped 3 bases, with 7 bases sitting between them. This CDR3 region has 12 residues. Germline-derived CDR1 and CDR2 are ENHRY and SYGVKD. The CDR3 DNA is TGTGCCATCAGTGCAGGGTTCTACGAGCAGTACTTC. It translates to CAISAGFYEQYF.

The sample holds many counts of this clonotype. The genes are TRBV7-9 and TRBJ2-7; perhaps TRBD2 as D (6 bases). There are 14 residues in the CDR3. The V and J ends lost 5 bases and 5 bases respectively, with 16 bases between them. Germline V lookup: CDR1 SEHNR, CDR2 FQNEAQ (reference sequence). The CDR3 spells CASSPIGGMDEQYF. CDR3 in DNA: TGTGCCAGCAGCCCTATCGGCGGGATGGACGAGCAGTACTTC.

This clonotype was observed at least ten times. The rearrangement links TRBV4-1 to TRBJ2-2; D gene unclear. CDR1 and CDR2 (germline): MGHRA, YSYEKL. The CDR3 contains 15 residues. V dropped 4 bases and J dropped 1 base, with 10 bases sitting between them. CDR3 nucleotide sequence: TGCGCCAGCAGCCGTCAGACGGGGAACACCGGGGAGCTGTTTTTT. This encodes CASSRQTGNTGELFF.

At least ten counts were recorded for this clonotype. The chain recombines TRBV6-2 or TRBV6-3 with TRBJ2-7, with a possible D match to TRBD1 (5 bases). The ends were cut back, 4 bases at V and 7 bases at J, with 8 bases in the middle. The germline CDR1 and CDR2 sequences are MNHEY and SVGEGT. CDR3 length: 11 amino acids. CDR3 protein: CASSWGLEQYF. For the CDR3, the DNA is TGTGCCAGCAGTTGGGGCCTGGAGCAGTACTTC.

Concerning this clonotype: Just one base apart from a much larger clone, this may be a read error. The rearrangement uses TRBV2 and TRBJ2-7; D may match TRBD1 or TRBD2 (5 bases each). V was trimmed by 5 bases and J by 0 bases, leaving 11 bases between them. CDR3 size: 14 residues. Germline loops: CDR1 SNHLY, CDR2 FYNNEI. This CDR3 is CASSRDGYSYEQYF. DNA of the CDR3: TGTGCCAGCAGTCGGGACGGCTACTCCTACGAGCAGTACTTC.

The chain uses TRBV28 and TRBJ2-7; 9 nucleotides align to TRBD1. Germline V lookup: CDR1 MDHEN, CDR2 SYDVKM. The CDR3 is 17 residues long. V lost 6 bases to trimming and J lost 0 bases; unmatched junction nucleotides: 12. CDR3 nucleotide sequence: TGTGCCAGCAGCCCCGGGACAGGGATCGGTAGCTCCTACGAGCAGTACTTC. It translates to CASSPGTGIGSSYEQYF.

This clonotype appeared a few times. The chain links TRBV12-3 or TRBV12-4 to TRBJ2-7; TRBD1 matches 9 bases. The CDR3 contains 15 residues. With 3 bases clipped from V and 0 bases from J, the junction kept 3 bases outside the gene matches. The CDR3 nucleotides read TGTGCCAGCAGTTTTGGGACAGGGACCTCCTACGAGCAGTACTTC. Protein: CASSFGTGTSYEQYF.